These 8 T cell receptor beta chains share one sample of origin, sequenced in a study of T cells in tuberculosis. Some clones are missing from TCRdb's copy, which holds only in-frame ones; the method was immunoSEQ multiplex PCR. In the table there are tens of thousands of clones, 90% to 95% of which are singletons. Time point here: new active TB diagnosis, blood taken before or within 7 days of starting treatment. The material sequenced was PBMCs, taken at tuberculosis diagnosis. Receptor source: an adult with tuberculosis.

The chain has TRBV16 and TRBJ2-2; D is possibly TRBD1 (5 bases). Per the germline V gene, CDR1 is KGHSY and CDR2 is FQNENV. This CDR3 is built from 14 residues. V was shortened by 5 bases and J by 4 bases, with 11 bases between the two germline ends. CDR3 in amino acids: CASSGLTATGELFF. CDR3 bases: TGTGCCAGCAGCGGCCTGACAGCCACCGGGGAGCTGTTTTTT.

The chain's CDR3 is CASSYADRGVEQYF. CDR3 DNA sequence: TGTGCCAGCAGTTACGCTGACAGGGGGGTAGAGCAGTACTTC. The genes are TRBV6-5 and TRBJ2-7, with 9 nucleotides matching TRBD1. This CDR3 region has 14 residues. The ends lost 2 bases at V and 7 bases at J; junction bases unmatched: 6. The germline CDR1 and CDR2 sequences are MNHEY and SVGAGI.

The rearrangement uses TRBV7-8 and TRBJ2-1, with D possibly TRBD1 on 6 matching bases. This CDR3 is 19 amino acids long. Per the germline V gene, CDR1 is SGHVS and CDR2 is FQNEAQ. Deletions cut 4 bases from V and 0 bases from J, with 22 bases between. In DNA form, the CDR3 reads TGTGCCAGCAGCTCCACACTGGGGACATTCCACACCTCCTACAATGAGCAGTTCTTC. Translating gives CASSSTLGTFHTSYNEQFF.

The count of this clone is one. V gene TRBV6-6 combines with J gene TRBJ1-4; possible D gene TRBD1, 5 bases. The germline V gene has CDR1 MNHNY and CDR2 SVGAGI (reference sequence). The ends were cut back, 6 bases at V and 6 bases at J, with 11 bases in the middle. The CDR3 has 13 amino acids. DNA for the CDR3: TGTGCCAGCAGCGCCTCGGGGGATGAAAAACTGTTTTTT. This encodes CASSASGDEKLFF.

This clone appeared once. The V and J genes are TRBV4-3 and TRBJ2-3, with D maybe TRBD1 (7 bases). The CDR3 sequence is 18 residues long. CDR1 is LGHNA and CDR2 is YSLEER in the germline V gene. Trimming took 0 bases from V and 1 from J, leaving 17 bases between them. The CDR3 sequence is CASSQDEGGGLRTDTQYF. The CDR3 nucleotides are TGCGCCAGCAGCCAAGATGAAGGGGGCGGACTACGCACAGATACGCAGTATTTT.

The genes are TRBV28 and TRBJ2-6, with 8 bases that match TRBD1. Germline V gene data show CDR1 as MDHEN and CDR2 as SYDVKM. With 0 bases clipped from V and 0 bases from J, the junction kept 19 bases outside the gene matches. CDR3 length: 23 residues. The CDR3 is CASSLWWDRTDPRDSSGANVLTF. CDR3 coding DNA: TGTGCCAGCAGTTTATGGTGGGACAGGACGGATCCTAGGGATTCCTCTGGGGCCAACGTCCTGACTTTC.

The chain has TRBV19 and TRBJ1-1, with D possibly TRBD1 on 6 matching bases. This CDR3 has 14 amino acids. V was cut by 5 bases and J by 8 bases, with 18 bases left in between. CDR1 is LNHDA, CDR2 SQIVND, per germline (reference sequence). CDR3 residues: CASSHSSGGPEAFF. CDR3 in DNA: TGTGCCAGTAGTCATTCTTCGGGGGGCCCCGAAGCTTTCTTT.

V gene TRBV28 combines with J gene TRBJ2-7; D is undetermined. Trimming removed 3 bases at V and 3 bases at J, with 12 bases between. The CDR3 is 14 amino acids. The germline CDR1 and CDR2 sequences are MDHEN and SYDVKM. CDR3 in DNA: TGTGCCAGCAGTTTGGCAGGTCGAAACTACGAGCAGTACTTC. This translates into CASSLAGRNYEQYF. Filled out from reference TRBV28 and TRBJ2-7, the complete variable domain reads DVKVTQSSRYLVKRTGEKVFLECVQDMDHENMFWYRQDPGLGLRLIYFSYDVKMKEKGDIPEGYSVSREKKERFSLILESASTNQTSMYLCASSLAGRNYEQYFGPGTRLTVT.